Reported below is one TCR beta chain. As yet, its antigen is unknown. The Oncomine TCR Beta short-read assay was applied to DNA of cultured CD4+ T cells. TCRdb used MiXCR to reprocess the PCR reads, holding one entry per CDR3 protein. The sample holds under 8,000 distinct CDR3 sequences; approximately 59% are singletons and the top ten take approximately 29%. Documented treatment: roughly 11-day PBMC culture with coronavirus spike peptide pools or control peptides (ViraFEST assay). This sample is part of a study of vaccination and CD4 T cells after COVID-19. With 7 bases clipped from V and 4 bases from J, the junction kept 5 bases outside the gene matches. The CDR3 spans 14 residues.

Input material: CD4+ T cells from blood, cultured in vitro. The V call is TRBV12-3 or TRBV12-4, the J call TRBJ2-3; 10 bases fit TRBD1. The TCR was taken from a human donor who had recovered from COVID-19. The CDR3 DNA reads TGTGCCAGCAACCCCGGGACAGGGGCAGATACGCAGTATTTT. Amino acids: CASNPGTGADTQYF.